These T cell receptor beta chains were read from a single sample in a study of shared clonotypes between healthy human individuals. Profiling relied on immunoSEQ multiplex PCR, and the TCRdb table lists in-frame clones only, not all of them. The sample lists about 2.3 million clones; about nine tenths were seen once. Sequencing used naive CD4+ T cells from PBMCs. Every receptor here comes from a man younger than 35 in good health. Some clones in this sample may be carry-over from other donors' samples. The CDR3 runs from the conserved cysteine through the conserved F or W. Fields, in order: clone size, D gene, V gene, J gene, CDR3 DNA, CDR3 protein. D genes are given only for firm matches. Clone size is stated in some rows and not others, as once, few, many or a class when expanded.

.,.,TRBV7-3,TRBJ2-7,TGTGCCAGCAGCCGGACACCTTCCTACGAGCAGTACTTC,CASSRTPSYEQYF
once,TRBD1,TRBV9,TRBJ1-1,TGTGCCAGCAGCCTCTCGGGACAGTGGAACACTGAAGCTTTCTTT,CASSLSGQWNTEAFF
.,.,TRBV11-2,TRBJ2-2,TGTGCCAGCAGCCCTAGACAGAACACCGGGGAGCTGTTTTTT,CASSPRQNTGELFF
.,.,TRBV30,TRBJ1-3,TGTGCCTCGCTACGGGACTCCGGGAACACCATATATTTT,CASLRDSGNTIYF
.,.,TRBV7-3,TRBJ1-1,TGTGCCAGCAGCTTAACAGGGGAATCCACTGAAGCTTTCTTT,CASSLTGESTEAFF
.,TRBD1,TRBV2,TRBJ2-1,TGTGCCAGCCTGTTGGGACAGGGGGGGAATGAGCAGTTCTTC,CASLLGQGGNEQFF
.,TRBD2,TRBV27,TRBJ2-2,TGTGCCAGCAGTTTAAGGAGGGGCGGGAGAGGCACCGGGGAGCTGTTTTTT,CASSLRRGGRGTGELFF
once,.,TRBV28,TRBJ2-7,TGTGCCAGCAGAAAACGGGGGGCGAAGGTGGCCTACGAGCAGTACTTC,CASRKRGAKVAYEQYF
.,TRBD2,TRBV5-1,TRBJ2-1,TGCGCCAGCAGCTTAACTAGCGGGAGGAGCTCCTACAATGAGCAGTTCTTC,CASSLTSGRSSYNEQFF
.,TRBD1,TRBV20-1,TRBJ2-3,TGCAGTGCGCTCCGGGACAGGGCCACGTATTTT,CSALRDRATYF